The 3 T cell receptor beta chains listed next were all sequenced from one sample in a study of cytomegalovirus exposure and HLA in healthy donors. PCR employed 60 Vbeta and 13 Jbeta primers. Produced via immunoSEQ multiplex PCR; TCRdb's table is partial and in-frame only. The sample yields around 230,000 clones, roughly 84% seen once. What was sequenced was PBMCs. These receptors all come from a girl aged 2 to 9 in good health and CMV-seronegative.

In its sample, this clone was seen once. The DNA for the CDR3 is TGTGCCAGTAGTATAGACAGTGCAACTAATGAAAAACTGTTTTTT. It yields the protein CASSIDSATNEKLFF. The chain has TRBV19 and TRBJ1-4; D unclear. The CDR3 has 15 residues. Trimming took 0 bases from V and 0 from J, leaving 5 bases between them. Germline CDR1 reads LNHDA; CDR2 reads SQIVND (reference sequence).

The chain uses TRBV5-1 and TRBJ1-1, with TRBD1 matching 7 bases. The J segment lost 1 base and the V segment lost 2 bases, leaving 5 bases of the junction unmatched. This CDR3 comprises 15 residues. Germline V gene data show CDR1 as SGHRS and CDR2 as YFSETQ. The CDR3 region is CASSFRGDGNTEAFF. The DNA for the CDR3 is TGCGCCAGCAGCTTCAGGGGGGACGGGAACACTGAAGCTTTCTTT.

This clone was picked up one time. The rearrangement uses TRBV10-3 and TRBJ1-6; 8 bases fit TRBD1. The CDR3 length is 17 residues. Losses at the gene ends were 5 bases for V and 7 bases for J; bases not matched to a gene: 13. Per the germline V gene, CDR1 is ENHRY and CDR2 is SYGVKD. The CDR3 DNA sequence: TGTGCCATCAGTCAAACCGGGACAGGAGCCACAAATTCACCCCTCCACTTT. The encoded protein is CAISQTGTGATNSPLHF.